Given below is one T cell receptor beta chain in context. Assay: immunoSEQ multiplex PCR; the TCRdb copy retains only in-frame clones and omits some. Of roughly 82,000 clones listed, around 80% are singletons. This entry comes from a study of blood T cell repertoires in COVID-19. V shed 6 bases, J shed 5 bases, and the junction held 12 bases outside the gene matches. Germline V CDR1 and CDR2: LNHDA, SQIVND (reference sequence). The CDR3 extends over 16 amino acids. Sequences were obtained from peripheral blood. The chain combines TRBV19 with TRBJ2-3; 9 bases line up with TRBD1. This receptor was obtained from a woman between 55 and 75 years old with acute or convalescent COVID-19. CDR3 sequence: CASRITPGQGGDTQYF. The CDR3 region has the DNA TGTGCCAGTAGGATCACGCCGGGACAGGGTGGAGATACGCAGTATTTT.